The present T cell receptor (beta chain) was sequenced within a study of immune evolution from preneoplasia to lung adenocarcinoma. Study results and caveats: Top clone frequencies peaked in normal lung, apparently declining through invasive adenocarcinoma. Compared with EGFR-mutant or double wild-type lesions, KRAS-mutant nodules were more clonal.

Sequenced by immunoSEQ multiplex PCR; TCRdb stores in-frame clones only, minus some. This sample has 6,500 to 7,500 clones; roughly 82% occur once, and the top ten carry approximately 6.7%. In regard to this clone: Its antigen remains unknown.

The ends were cut back, 5 bases at V and 5 bases at J, with 6 bases in the middle. CDR3 length equals 11 residues. From germline, CDR1 is MDHEN and CDR2 SYDVKM. The J gene is TRBJ1-1, the V gene TRBV28; D is unresolved. Input material: FFPE lung adenocarcinoma in situ tissue. The TCR originated in a person aged 55-80 years with lung adenocarcinoma. Here the CDR3 reads CASSPGTEAFF. CDR3 nucleotide sequence: TGTGCCAGCAGTCCGGGGACTGAAGCTTTCTTT.